These 10 T cell receptor beta chains were sequenced from one sample in a study of shared clonotypes between healthy human individuals. This table comes from immunoSEQ multiplex PCR, and its TCRdb copy is limited to in-frame clones, with some not included. The sample records approximately 2,200,000 clones, approximately 94% being singletons. As defined, naive CD8 cells were CD45RO-negative and positively selected for CCR7, with terminally differentiated effector memory CD45RA+ cells excluded. Sample: naive CD8+ T cells from PBMCs. These receptors were obtained from a man aged 18 to 30 in good health. Some clones in this sample may be carry-over from other donors' samples.

About this clone itself: This sample includes further DNA sequences coding for the same CDR3. The V gene is TRBV7-9, the J gene TRBJ2-7; no clear D gene. Trimming cost V 5 bases and J 2 bases, with 7 bases left between them. Germline V CDR1 and CDR2: SEHNR, FQNEAQ (reference sequence). CDR3 length: 12 amino acids. The DNA of the CDR3 is TGTGCCAGCAGCCCAGGCGCCTACGAGCAGTACTTC. It translates to CASSPGAYEQYF.

The rearrangement links TRBV9 to TRBJ1-1; 8 positions match TRBD1. CDR1 SGDLS and CDR2 YYNGEE come from the germline V gene. This CDR3 contains 15 residues. V lost 2 bases to trimming and J lost 3 bases; unmatched junction nucleotides: 6. As DNA, the CDR3 is TGTGCCAGCAGCGTTGCGACAGGGGTGTACACTGAAGCTTTCTTT. Protein product: CASSVATGVYTEAFF.

This rearrangement joins TRBV21-1 to TRBJ1-3; no DNA check was done on the table's D call, TRBD1. TRBV21-1 is flagged as a pseudogene. The CDR3 covers 16 residues. CDR3 sequence (DNA): TGTGCCAGCAGCTGGACAGGGGGCGTATCTGGAAACACCATATATTTT. It codes for CASSWTGGVSGNTIYF.

The chain links TRBV5-6 to TRBJ1-6, with D tentatively TRBD1 (5 bases). The CDR3 runs 16 residues. Germline assignment: CDR1 SGHDT and CDR2 YYEEEE. V was cut by 1 base and J by 9 bases, with 17 bases left in between. The CDR3 sequence is CASSLFQGGLSSPLHF. In DNA, the CDR3 is TGTGCCAGCAGCTTGTTTCAGGGTGGTTTAAGTTCACCCCTCCACTTT.

A single count supports this clone. The CDR3 bases are TGTGCCAGCAGCTTATGGGGGCGGAATGGCACTGAAGCTTTCTTT. This gives the protein CASSLWGRNGTEAFF. This chain connects TRBV11-2 to TRBJ1-1; possibly TRBD1 for D (6 bases). Germline-derived CDR1 and CDR2 are SGHAT and FQNNGV. The CDR3 has 15 residues. The V end was cut by 2 bases, the J end by 4 bases, with 14 bases between.

The gene calls are TRBV4-3 and TRBJ1-4; D remains unclear. V shed 4 bases and J shed 4 bases, with 7 bases lying between them. CDR3 length: 13 residues. Germline-derived CDR1 and CDR2 are LGHNA and YSLEER. In DNA, the CDR3 is TGCGCCAGCAGCCTAAACCGTAATGAAAAACTGTTTTTT. It yields the protein CASSLNRNEKLFF.

V is TRBV19 and J is TRBJ2-1, with TRBD2 identical over 15 bases. With V trimmed by 5 bases and J by 7 bases, 3 bases remained unmatched. This CDR3 has 15 residues. Germline V gives CDR1 LNHDA, CDR2 SQIVND (reference sequence). The CDR3 reads CASSLGTSGRNEQFF. CDR3 DNA: TGTGCCAGTAGTCTGGGGACTAGCGGGAGGAATGAGCAGTTCTTC.

V gene TRBV9 combines with J gene TRBJ1-3; possible D gene TRBD1, 6 bases. CDR3 length equals 16 residues. V was pared by 3 bases and J by 0 bases, with 13 bases between. Germline-derived CDR1 and CDR2 are SGDLS and YYNGEE. The CDR3 DNA sequence: TGTGCCAGCAGCGGCTGGGGGGCCTACTCTGGAAACACCATATATTTT. It translates to CASSGWGAYSGNTIYF.

J is TRBJ1-2 and V is TRBV7-9; maybe TRBD1 (5 bases). The germline gives CDR1 SEHNR, CDR2 FQNEAQ (reference sequence). The CDR3 covers 13 residues. V lost 1 base and J lost 13, with 16 bases in between. As DNA, the CDR3 is TGTGCCAGCAGCTTAGGTGCAGGGAACGACGGCACCTTC. Its protein product is CASSLGAGNDGTF.

The chain has TRBV28 and TRBJ2-7; D is unclear. CDR1 is MDHEN, CDR2 SYDVKM, per germline. Trimming stripped 6 bases from V and 3 bases from J, with 9 bases between. The CDR3 sequence is 12 residues long. CDR3 sequence (DNA): TGTGCCAGCAGGCCGTCGGACTACGAGCAGTACTTC. Amino acid sequence: CASRPSDYEQYF.